This TCR beta chain is drawn from a study of T cell repertoires in cytomegalovirus infection. About the research overall: Public TCR beta signatures provided an indication of both CMV infection and a matching HLA type.

Unmatched junction bases numbered 3, after V lost 1 base and J lost 2 bases. The CDR3 is made up of 15 amino acids. Germline V lookup: CDR1 SGHRS, CDR2 YFSETQ. General study results and limits: There were HLA-C-restricted CMV-specific TCR beta clonotypes dominating the ex vivo response. The study identified carriers of CMV plus the relevant HLA from cumulative public TCR beta family frequency.

Each CDR3 protein is one row after TCRdb ran MiXCR on the reads. This sample has approximately 700,000 distinct CDR3 sequences; under 40% occur once, and the top ten carry around 2.6%. In its sample, this clonotype was seen a few times. Its antigen remains unidentified. This chain joins TRBV5-1 and TRBJ2-3, with 8 bases lining up with TRBD1. Specimen: PBMCs. This TCR came from a human donor in good health (CMV status not recorded). Some clones in this sample may be carry-over from other donors' samples. Written as DNA, the CDR3 is TGCGCCAGCAGCTTGTGGCAGGGGGCCACAGATACGCAGTATTTT. This codes for CASSLWQGATDTQYF.